The present T cell receptor (beta chain) was sequenced within a study of blood T cell repertoires in COVID-19. In the authors' workflow: Cell counts per sample came from amplifying reference gene primers. Profiled with immunoSEQ multiplex PCR; TCRdb holds only in-frame clones, not every one. Clone size and V and J calls were adopted from that table, with D and trimming inferred from the DNA. The sample carries approximately 260,000 clones, roughly 83% recorded once. Germline CDR1 reads SGHAT; CDR2 reads FQNNGV. Trimming cost V 5 bases and J 1 base, with 11 bases left between them. The CDR3 is made up of 14 amino acids.

The chain joins TRBV11-2 to TRBJ2-5; perhaps TRBD2 as D (6 bases). The sample consisted of peripheral blood. The TCR comes from a man in his fifties or sixties who had recovered from COVID-19. As DNA, the CDR3 is TGTGCCAGCAGCCCGCGGGACCCCCAAGAGACCCAGTACTTC. It specifies CASSPRDPQETQYF. Using reference TRBV11-2 and TRBJ2-5 for the parts outside the CDR3, the full variable domain is EAGVAQSPRYKIIEKRQSVAFWCNPISGHATLYWYQQILGQGPKLLIQFQNNGVVDDSQLPKDRFSAERLKGVDSTLKIQPAKLEDSAVYLCASSPRDPQETQYFGPGTRLLVL.